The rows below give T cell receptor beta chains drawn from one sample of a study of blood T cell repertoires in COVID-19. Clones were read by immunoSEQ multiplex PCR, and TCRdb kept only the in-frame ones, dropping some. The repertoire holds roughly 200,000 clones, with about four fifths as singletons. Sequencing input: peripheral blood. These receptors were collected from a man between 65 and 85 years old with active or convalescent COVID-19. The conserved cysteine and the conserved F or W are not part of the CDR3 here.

ATSDFSTDTQY	TRBV24-1	TRBJ2-3	11
ASSRLAEETQY	TRBV3-1/TRBV3-2	TRBJ2-5	11
ASTEAAAGANVLT	TRBV5-1	TRBJ2-6	13
ASSRAGGLTDTQY	TRBV18	TRBJ2-3	13
ASSEGTGTYNEQF	TRBV6-1	TRBJ2-1	13
SASGRATAAETQY	TRBV20-1	TRBJ2-5	13
ASSPPSSYNEQF	TRBV7-9	TRBJ2-1	12
ASSYSKGAFEQY	TRBV6-5	TRBJ2-7	12
ASSLTVLTNTGELF	TRBV5-1	TRBJ2-2	14
ASSLGGQGANEKLF	TRBV5-4	TRBJ1-4	14
ASSPQPGSSGANVLT	TRBV4-1	TRBJ2-6	15
ASSEQGLENTEAF	TRBV2	TRBJ1-1	13
ASRSSGGRGNTIY	TRBV12-5	TRBJ1-3	13
ASSLRQTMNTEAF	TRBV18	TRBJ1-1	13
ASSPTSQGAIGNTIY	TRBV18	TRBJ1-3	15
ASRAIYRDRDEKLF	TRBV4-1	TRBJ1-4	14
ASSSLSGELF	TRBV27	TRBJ2-2	10
ASSFATNYGYT	TRBV12-3/TRBV12-4	TRBJ1-2	11
ATSDRQGAGETQY	TRBV24-1	TRBJ2-5	13
ASSVGWRVSTDTQY	TRBV9	TRBJ2-3	14
ASSPRVGSGDPYNEQF	TRBV5-4	TRBJ2-1	16
ASSPPSGEAEAF	TRBV7-9	TRBJ1-1	12
ASSQDLSGRGEQF	TRBV4-1	TRBJ2-1	13
ASSPPGQGLAGEKLF	TRBV18	TRBJ1-4	15
ASSLERGRDYGYT	TRBV7-8	TRBJ1-2	13
ASSGGNGQGALQF	TRBV5-1	TRBJ2-1	13
ASRPSSGGGVTNYGYT	TRBV4-2	TRBJ1-2	16
AWKIAGGNEQF	TRBV30	TRBJ2-1	11
AGGQASFEAF	TRBV6-6	TRBJ1-1	10
ASKNGQGTVEAF	TRBV6-5	TRBJ1-1	12
ASSFSGDTEAF	TRBV3-1/TRBV3-2	TRBJ1-1	11
ASSRQGSETQY	TRBV10-1	TRBJ2-5	11
ASSARGGLGVETQY	TRBV19	TRBJ2-5	14
ASSSRGRVSGEKLF	TRBV6-2/TRBV6-3	TRBJ1-4	14
ASSRNWASGRIGYNEQF	TRBV18	TRBJ2-1	17
AWSARGTEAF	TRBV30	TRBJ1-1	10
ASSFLPGEETQY	TRBV5-1	TRBJ2-5	12
ASSGSGNEQY	TRBV10-1	TRBJ2-7	10
ASRVGLRRLDTQY	TRBV10-2	TRBJ2-3	13
AISDPGHVPEAF	TRBV10-3	TRBJ1-1	12